This is a list of T cell receptor beta chains from one sample in a study of T cell responses to AZD1222 COVID-19 vaccine. Only in-frame clones appear in the TCRdb table, and some are missing; sequencing was by immunoSEQ multiplex PCR. The repertoire has some 170,000 clones, 85% to 90% of them found once; the top ten carry approximately 1.6%. The sequencing here drew on peripheral blood, taken on day 0 of AZD1222 vaccination. The receptors were sampled from an adult in good health. Both conserved end residues are part of each CDR3. A D gene is named only where the DNA matches it firmly. Clone size is shown for a subset of rows, as once, few, many or a class of expanded clone.

>TRBJ1-6|TRBV15|once|.
CATSRQTGDNSPLHF
TGTGCCACCAGCAGGCAGACAGGAGATAATTCACCCCTCCACTTT
>TRBJ1-2|TRBV28|.|TRBD1
CASSPGQSYGYTF
TGTGCCAGCAGCCCGGGACAGTCCTATGGCTACACCTTC
>TRBJ1-1|TRBV7-5|.|.
CARSLFFFGTEAFF
TGTGCCAGAAGCTTATTTTTTTTTGGGACTGAAGCTTTCTTT
>TRBJ2-7|TRBV6-6|once|.
CASSKEQVSYEQYF
TGTGCCAGCAGTAAAGAACAGGTCTCCTACGAGCAGTACTTC
>TRBJ1-2|TRBV4-3|.|.
CASSPQGGRDNYGYTF
TGCGCCAGCAGCCCCCAGGGAGGGCGGGATAACTATGGCTACACCTTC
>TRBJ2-1|TRBV4-2|.|TRBD1
CASSRYRGPPYTEQFF
TGTGCCAGCAGCAGATACAGGGGTCCTCCCTACACTGAGCAGTTCTTC
>TRBJ2-1|TRBV13|.|TRBD2
CASSLLAGGPYNEQFF
TGTGCCAGCAGCTTACTAGCGGGAGGACCATACAATGAGCAGTTCTTC
>TRBJ2-7|TRBV20-1|.|.
CSASNVGEQYF
TGCAGTGCTTCAAATGTGGGCGAGCAGTACTTC
>TRBJ1-2|TRBV6-1|.|.
CASSETRDAYGYTF
TGTGCCAGCAGTGAAACGAGGGACGCCTATGGCTACACCTTC
>TRBJ1-1|TRBV5-1|.|.
CASSFRALPSGTEAFF
TGCGCCAGCAGCTTCCGGGCCCTCCCTTCGGGCACTGAAGCTTTCTTT
>TRBJ1-5|TRBV28|.|.
CATLWATSGNQPQHF
TGTGCCACCCTCTGGGCAACGAGCGGCAATCAGCCCCAGCATTTT
>TRBJ2-7|TRBV9|.|TRBD2
CASSPWGGRAGEQYF
TGTGCCAGCAGCCCGTGGGGCGGGAGGGCCGGCGAGCAGTACTTC
>TRBJ2-5|TRBV4-1|.|.
CASSQEGMLARETQYF
TGCGCCAGCAGCCAAGAGGGGATGCTAGCGAGGGAGACCCAGTACTTC
>TRBJ1-2|TRBV12-3/TRBV12-4|.|.
CASSPGALGYTF
TGTGCCAGCAGTCCCGGAGCTTTGGGCTACACCTTC
>TRBJ1-3|TRBV27|.|.
CASSFRDGNTIYF
TGTGCCAGCAGTTTTAGGGACGGAAACACCATATATTTT
>TRBJ1-5|TRBV15|.|TRBD1
CATSRDSGGTQPQHF
TGTGCCACCAGCAGAGACTCAGGGGGCACTCAGCCCCAGCATTTT
>TRBJ1-1|TRBV6-6|.|.
CASSYGRSAEAFF
TGTGCCAGCAGTTACGGCAGGTCCGCTGAAGCTTTCTTT
>TRBJ1-5|TRBV19|.|TRBD1
CASSTRDRLGNQPQHF
TGTGCCAGTAGTACAAGGGACAGGTTGGGCAATCAGCCCCAGCATTTT
>TRBJ2-1|TRBV7-2|.|.
CASSLTPRVASSYNEQFF
TGTGCCAGCAGCTTAACCCCCCGAGTAGCGAGCTCCTACAATGAGCAGTTCTTC
>TRBJ2-1|TRBV3-1/TRBV3-2|.|TRBD2
CASSQEGLPNNEQFF
TGTGCCAGCAGCCAAGAGGGACTACCAAACAATGAGCAGTTCTTC
>TRBJ1-1|TRBV29-1|.|.
CSVAGMGGTEAFF
TGCAGCGTGGCAGGGATGGGGGGCACTGAAGCTTTCTTT
>TRBJ2-1|TRBV19|.|.
CASRGSERPYNEQFF
TGTGCCAGCAGAGGGTCGGAGCGGCCCTACAATGAGCAGTTCTTC
>TRBJ1-1|TRBV14|.|.
CASSQRAGGNTEAFF
TGTGCCAGCAGCCAAAGGGCCGGGGGGAACACTGAAGCTTTCTTT
>TRBJ2-1|TRBV2|.|TRBD2
CASSERAGGSPEQFF
TGTGCCAGCAGTGAAAGAGCGGGGGGCTCCCCGGAGCAGTTCTTC
>TRBJ1-1|TRBV6-5|.|.
CASLFLFRANTEAFF
TGTGCCAGCCTTTTCCTTTTCAGAGCGAACACTGAAGCTTTCTTT
>TRBJ2-5|TRBV28|.|.
CASSLWAGRIEETQYF
TGTGCCAGCAGTTTATGGGCAGGGAGGATCGAAGAGACCCAGTACTTC
>TRBJ1-5|TRBV28|few|.
CASIKQGGTQPQHF
TGTGCCAGCATTAAGCAAGGGGGTACTCAGCCCCAGCATTTT